These 25 T cell receptor beta chains originate from one sample sequenced in a study of cytomegalovirus exposure and HLA in healthy donors. Both 60 Vbeta primers and 13 Jbeta primers went into the PCR. Sequencing used immunoSEQ multiplex PCR; TCRdb keeps in-frame clones, though not all of them. This table has over 90,000 clones, around 63% appearing once. The specimen was PBMCs. The source of these receptors is a human donor in good health.

This clone showed up just a few times. The chain has TRBV6-5 and TRBJ1-4, with D hard to call. V lost 2 bases to trimming and J lost 8 bases, with 9 bases between them. The CDR3 runs 13 residues. Germline CDR1 MNHEY, CDR2 SVGAGI. Here the CDR3 reads CASSYPGGEKLFF. As DNA, the CDR3 is TGTGCCAGCAGTTACCCGGGCGGGGAAAAACTGTTTTTT.

The rearrangement uses TRBV7-9 and TRBJ2-5; 14 nucleotides align to TRBD2. After removal of 2 bases from V and 5 bases from J, the junction contained 7 bases not matched to a gene. This CDR3 region has 17 residues. Per the germline V gene, CDR1 is SEHNR and CDR2 is FQNEAQ (reference sequence). The CDR3, as DNA: TGTGCCAGCAGCTTAATGACTAGCGGGAGGGCCGGGGAGACCCAGTACTTC. Protein product: CASSLMTSGRAGETQYF.

The chain employs TRBV2 and TRBJ1-5; maybe TRBD1 (5 bases). The germline V and J ends were trimmed by 5 bases and 4 bases, with 15 bases remaining between them. In germline, CDR1 is SNHLY, CDR2 FYNNEI. The CDR3 totals 15 residues. The CDR3: CASSPGGTINQPQHF. The DNA for the CDR3 is TGTGCCAGCAGTCCCGGAGGGACGATAAATCAGCCCCAGCATTTT.

The chain couples TRBV30 to TRBJ2-3; TRBD2 agrees at 7 bases. Germline CDR1 is GTSNPN and CDR2 is SVGIG (reference sequence). J gave up 0 bases and V 0 bases, and 9 bases lay outside the gene matches. The CDR3 runs 17 residues. The CDR3 loop reads CAWSVLSASGSTDTQYF. CDR3 in DNA: TGTGCCTGGAGTGTTCTGTCGGCTAGCGGTAGCACAGATACGCAGTATTTT.

This chain uses TRBV5-1 with TRBJ2-5; 7 positions agree with TRBD2. V lost 4 bases, J lost 3 bases, and 12 bases stayed unmatched. The germline gives CDR1 SGHRS, CDR2 YFSETQ. The CDR3 has 16 amino acids. The DNA for the CDR3 is TGCGCCAGCAGCGTAAAACCGGGAGGATGGGAAGAGACCCAGTACTTC. It yields the protein CASSVKPGGWEETQYF. The entire variable domain, with the rest obtained from reference TRBV5-1 and TRBJ2-5, is as follows: KAGVTQTPRYLIKTRGQQVTLSCSPISGHRSVSWYQQTPGQGLQFLFEYFSETQRNKGNFPGRFSGRQFSNSRSEMNVSTLELGDSALYLCASSVKPGGWEETQYFGPGTRLLVL.

This chain uses TRBV10-1 with TRBJ2-3, with a tentative D call TRBD2 (6 bases). Germline V gene sequence: CDR1 WNHNN, CDR2 SYGVQD (reference sequence). The CDR3 spans 14 residues. The ends were cut back, 3 bases at V and 0 bases at J, with 7 bases in the middle. The CDR3 protein is CASSERESTDTQYF. CDR3 bases: TGCGCCAGCAGTGAACGGGAGAGCACAGATACGCAGTATTTT.

This clone was seen just once. The V call is TRBV6-6, the J call TRBJ2-5; weak D call: TRBD2 (5 bases). This CDR3 is built from 15 residues. Germline V lookup: CDR1 MNHNY, CDR2 SVGAGI (reference sequence). Trimming stripped 6 bases from V and 4 bases from J, with 18 bases between. The CDR3 DNA is TGTGCCAGCAGCCCGTGGGAGCCCCGCGGAGAGACCCAGTACTTC. It yields the protein CASSPWEPRGETQYF.

The chain couples TRBV7-9 to TRBJ1-4; a weak D match, TRBD1 (5 bases). The CDR3 is made up of 16 amino acids. Germline loops: CDR1 SEHNR, CDR2 FQNEAQ (reference sequence). Trimming removed 5 bases at V and 8 bases at J, with 21 bases between. The CDR3 protein is CASSPPVGGGHEKLFF. The CDR3 DNA reads as TGTGCCAGCAGCCCCCCGGTGGGGGGAGGGCACGAAAAACTGTTTTTT.

In this sample, this clone turned up a few times. The chain links TRBV29-1 to TRBJ2-2; D may be TRBD2 (5 bases). Per the germline V gene, CDR1 is SQVTM and CDR2 is ANQGSEA. The CDR3 loop spans 13 amino acids. The V end lost 7 bases, the J end lost 0 bases, and 9 bases lay between the germline ends. The CDR3 is CSASGTNTGELFF. CDR3 nucleotide sequence: TGCAGCGCATCGGGGACGAACACCGGGGAGCTGTTTTTT.

The J gene is TRBJ1-2, the V gene TRBV6-5; D remains ambiguous. CDR1 MNHEY and CDR2 SVGAGI come from the germline V gene. V was cut by 2 bases and J by 6 bases, with 7 bases left in between. This CDR3 comprises 12 residues. CDR3 loop: CASSYEGDGYTF. The CDR3 nucleotides are TGTGCCAGCAGTTACGAGGGAGATGGCTACACCTTC.

V is TRBV18 and J is TRBJ1-2, with 9 bases matching TRBD1. Germline CDR1 and CDR2: KGHSH and LQKENI. The CDR3 consists of 14 residues. The V segment lost 6 bases and the J segment 7 bases; nucleotides outside the gene matches: 9. CDR3 protein: CASSPGQGWSGYTF. CDR3 nucleotides: TGTGCCAGCTCCCCGGGACAGGGTTGGAGTGGCTACACCTTC.

V usage is TRBV5-4 and J usage is TRBJ2-3, with 7 bases fitting TRBD2. CDR1 and CDR2 from the germline V gene are SGHNT and YYREEE (reference sequence). Germline trimming cut 4 bases from V and 1 base from J; bases unmatched to any gene: 6. This CDR3 is built from 15 residues. This chain's CDR3 is CASSRSGTRTDTQYF. The CDR3 DNA reads TGTGCCAGCAGCAGAAGCGGGACCCGCACAGATACGCAGTATTTT.

This sequence joins TRBV6-5 and TRBJ2-6; perhaps TRBD2 as D (7 bases). The CDR3 extends over 16 amino acids. Trimming pared 2 bases from V and 4 bases from J, leaving 12 bases between. From germline, CDR1 is MNHEY and CDR2 SVGAGI. The CDR3: CASSYRGARGANVLTF. In DNA form, the CDR3 reads TGTGCCAGCAGTTACCGGGGGGCGCGCGGGGCCAACGTCCTGACTTTC.

The rearrangement links TRBV5-4 to TRBJ2-1; 11 nucleotides agree with TRBD2. Germline V gene data show CDR1 as SGHNT and CDR2 as YYREEE (reference sequence). CDR3 size: 17 residues. After removal of 4 bases from V and 2 bases from J, the junction contained 8 bases not matched to a gene. In DNA form, the CDR3 reads TGTGCCAGCAGCAAACCGGGACTAGCGGAACCCTACAATGAGCAGTTCTTC. Residues: CASSKPGLAEPYNEQFF.

A few counts support this clone. The chain links TRBV30 to TRBJ2-7, with 11 bases identical to TRBD2. From germline, CDR1 is GTSNPN and CDR2 SVGIG (reference sequence). The CDR3 is made up of 13 amino acids. V shed 0 bases and J 6 bases; nucleotides not matched to a gene: 1. CDR3 sequence reads: CAWSVGLAGEQYF. The CDR3 region has the DNA TGTGCCTGGAGTGTAGGACTAGCGGGCGAGCAGTACTTC.

The chain employs TRBV7-9 and TRBJ2-7; the match to TRBD1 covers 7 bases. Germline V gives CDR1 SEHNR, CDR2 FQNEAQ (reference sequence). Trimming took 3 bases from V and 3 from J; bases not matched to a gene: 2. The CDR3 is made up of 13 amino acids. The CDR3 reads CASSLGQFYEQYF. The CDR3 coding sequence is TGTGCCAGCAGCTTGGGACAGTTCTACGAGCAGTACTTC.

The chain links TRBV6-1 to TRBJ2-3; D call uncertain. The CDR3 extends over 15 amino acids. The V end was cut by 2 bases, the J end by 0 bases, with 9 bases between. Germline CDR1 MNHNS, CDR2 SASEGT. The CDR3 region has the DNA TGTGCCAGCAGTGAAAGTCTAGTGAGCACAGATACGCAGTATTTT. This gives the protein CASSESLVSTDTQYF.

Comment on this clone: Other DNA sequences in this sample translate to the same CDR3. This chain uses TRBV28 with TRBJ1-5; 7 bases align to TRBD1. The CDR3 has 16 residues. The trim removed 1 base at V and 1 base at J, leaving 4 bases unmatched. From germline, CDR1 is MDHEN and CDR2 SYDVKM. CDR3 loop: CASSLFAGGSNQPQHF. The DNA for the CDR3 is TGTGCCAGCAGTTTATTCGCAGGGGGAAGCAATCAGCCCCAGCATTTT.

This clone was found once. The gene calls are TRBV11-2 and TRBJ2-7; TRBD2 agrees at 9 bases. Germline V lookup: CDR1 SGHAT, CDR2 FQNNGV. This CDR3 is 16 amino acids long. V shed 4 bases, J shed 3 bases, and the junction held 10 bases outside the gene matches. The CDR3 DNA reads TGTGCCAGCAGCTCAACTCCTAGCGGGGCCCTCTACGAGCAGTACTTC. It yields the protein CASSSTPSGALYEQYF.

This clone showed up just a few times. The CDR3 is CASSVGWGGYGYTF. CDR3 sequence (DNA): TGTGCCAGCAGTGTGGGGTGGGGAGGTTATGGCTACACCTTC. The V call is TRBV6-1, the J call TRBJ1-2; D is ambiguous. The germline CDR1 and CDR2 sequences are MNHNS and SASEGT. The CDR3 runs 14 residues. The V and J ends lost 4 bases and 5 bases respectively, with 14 bases between them.

In its sample, this clone was seen a few times. The chain carries TRBV4-1 and TRBJ1-1; possible D gene TRBD1, 6 bases. V lost 0 bases to trimming and J lost 1 base, with 21 bases between them. Per the germline V gene, CDR1 is MGHRA and CDR2 is YSYEKL. The CDR3 has 19 amino acids. The CDR3 DNA follows: TGCGCCAGCAGCCAAGAAGTCGCGCGGGGGCCTCCGGAGAACACTGAAGCTTTCTTT. Encoded protein: CASSQEVARGPPENTEAFF.

This clone showed up just a few times. V usage is TRBV5-1 and J usage is TRBJ2-7, with 7 nucleotides matching TRBD2. The germline V gene has CDR1 SGHRS and CDR2 YFSETQ. CDR3 length: 15 amino acids. V lost 3 bases and J lost 6; bases outside the gene matches: 12. As DNA, the CDR3 is TGCGCCAGCAGCTACGGTCTAGCGGAGATTATCGAGCAGTACTTC. Encoded protein: CASSYGLAEIIEQYF.

This clone was seen only a few times. The chain uses TRBV2 and TRBJ1-2; possible D gene TRBD1, 5 bases. The CDR3 extends over 14 amino acids. Looked up from germline, CDR1 is SNHLY and CDR2 is FYNNEI. Trimming took off 6 bases at V and 4 bases at J, with 15 bases between the two ends. The CDR3 DNA reads TGTGCCAGCAGGGTAGGGGCGGTGACCTATGGCTACACCTTC. Translated: CASRVGAVTYGYTF. The entire variable domain, with the rest obtained from reference TRBV2 and TRBJ1-2, is as follows: EPEVTQTPSHQVTQMGQEVILRCVPISNHLYFYWYRQILGQKVEFLVSFYNNEISEKSEIFDDQFSVERPDGSNFTLKIRSTKLEDSAMYFCASRVGAVTYGYTFGSGTRLTVV.

This clone was recorded a few times. The chain has TRBV4-1 and TRBJ1-4; D gene ambiguous. Between the trimmed V and J ends, which lost 1 base and 2 bases, there was a span of 11 bases. This CDR3 has 16 residues. The germline V gene has CDR1 MGHRA and CDR2 YSYEKL. The CDR3 loop is CASSQGRFPTNEKLFF. The DNA of the CDR3 is TGCGCCAGCAGCCAAGGGAGGTTTCCCACTAATGAAAAACTGTTTTTT.

The chain recombines TRBV19 with TRBJ2-4, with TRBD1 identical over 7 bases. This CDR3 region has 14 residues. Trimming at V came to 5 bases and at J to 5 bases, leaving 6 bases not matched to a gene. Germline CDR1 LNHDA, CDR2 SQIVND (reference sequence). CDR3 DNA: TGTGCCAGTAGTTGGGACAGTCGGCAAAACATTCAGTACTTC. This sequence encodes CASSWDSRQNIQYF.